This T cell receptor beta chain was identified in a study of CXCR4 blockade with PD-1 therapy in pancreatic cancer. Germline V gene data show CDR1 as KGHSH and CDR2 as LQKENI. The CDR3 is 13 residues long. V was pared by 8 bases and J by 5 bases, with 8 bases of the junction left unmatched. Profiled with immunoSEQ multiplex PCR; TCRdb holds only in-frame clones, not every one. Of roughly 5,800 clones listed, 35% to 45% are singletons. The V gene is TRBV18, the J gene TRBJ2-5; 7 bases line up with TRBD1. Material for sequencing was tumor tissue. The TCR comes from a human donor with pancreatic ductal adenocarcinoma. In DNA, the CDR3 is TGTGCCAGCCGCGAGGGGGCCACGGAGACCCAGTACTTC. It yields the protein CASREGATETQYF.